What follows describes a single T cell receptor (beta chain). Antigen unknown. Sequencing used immunoSEQ multiplex PCR; TCRdb keeps in-frame clones, though not all of them. The table includes about 96,000 clones, around 90% detected once. The data are from a study of graft-versus-host responses after intestinal transplantation. Study details: Transplants given to recipients were multivisceral, liver-intestinal, or isolated intestinal. Tacrolimus and steroids were given for two to three years to all recipients after anti-thymocyte globulin induction.

Study-level points and caveats: Investigators detected GvH clones in recipient marrow, with some emerging earlier in ileum or blood.

The germline V gene has CDR1 LNHDA and CDR2 SQIVND (reference sequence). Trimming took off 6 bases at V and 0 bases at J, with 8 bases between the two ends. The CDR3 runs 13 residues. The starting material was unstimulated CD4+ T cells sorted from spleen or lymph node cells, obtained before intestinal transplant. This clonotype was sampled from a human donor who received an intestinal transplant. The chain recombines TRBV19 with TRBJ1-2; tentative D call: TRBD1 (5 bases). CDR3 bases: TGTGCCAGTAGCTACAGGTCTAACTATGGCTACACCTTC. It encodes CASSYRSNYGYTF.